Presented here are 17 T cell receptor beta chains from one specimen sequenced in a study of cytomegalovirus exposure and HLA in healthy donors. Here immunoSEQ multiplex PCR was the method, and the copy in TCRdb shows in-frame clones only, minus some. The sample has about 360,000 clones, about nine tenths seen once. What was sequenced was PBMCs. The receptors originated from a woman in her late teens or twenties in good health and CMV-seronegative.

V usage is TRBV28 and J usage is TRBJ1-1, with 9 positions matching TRBD1. This CDR3 is 14 amino acids long. Germline V gene lookup returns CDR1 MDHEN and CDR2 SYDVKM. The V and J ends lost 6 bases and 2 bases, in that order; junction bases with no gene match: 4. CDR3 protein: CASRWDRANTEAFF. The CDR3, as DNA: TGTGCCAGCAGATGGGACAGGGCCAACACTGAAGCTTTCTTT.

This clone has more than one count but fewer than ten. The gene calls are TRBV7-2 and TRBJ1-2; D possibly corresponds to TRBD1 (5 bases). V was shortened by 5 bases and J by 7 bases, with 14 bases between the two germline ends. The CDR3 runs to 13 residues. Germline CDR1 is SGHTA and CDR2 is FQGNSA. The CDR3 nucleotides are TGTGCCAGCAGCCGAGGAGGGGCGGCTGGCTACACCTTC. The encoded protein is CASSRGGAAGYTF.

The chain combines TRBV10-2 with TRBJ1-5; TRBD1 aligns across 8 bases. Germline assignment: CDR1 WSHSY and CDR2 SAAADI. The J segment lost 6 bases and the V segment lost 0 bases, leaving 4 bases of the junction unmatched. The CDR3 contains 15 residues. CDR3 sequence (DNA): TGCGCCAGCAGTGAGTCCAGGGGGCCGGGTCAGCCCCAGCATTTT. Translation: CASSESRGPGQPQHF.

The J gene is TRBJ1-1, the V gene TRBV21-1; the table names TRBD1, a call not compared with the DNA. TRBV21-1 is a documented pseudogene. The CDR3 has 14 residues. The CDR3 region is CASSKLGQNTEAFF. The CDR3 DNA sequence: TGTGCCAGCAGCAAATTGGGGCAAAACACTGAAGCTTTCTTT.

The CDR3 DNA follows: TGTGCCAGCAGTTTATACCCGCGAACTGAAGCTTTCTTT. It translates to CASSLYPRTEAFF. The chain is built from TRBV27 and TRBJ1-1; D is uncertain. This CDR3 has 13 residues. V dropped 1 base and J dropped 5 bases, with 8 bases sitting between them. Germline CDR1 MNHEY, CDR2 SMNVEV (reference sequence).

The chain carries TRBV29-1 and TRBJ2-3; 12 bases agree with TRBD2. Germline V gives CDR1 SQVTM, CDR2 ANQGSEA. V lost 4 bases, J lost 0 bases, and 11 bases stayed unmatched. The CDR3 totals 18 residues. The CDR3 is CSVVGLAGLGYSTDTQYF. The CDR3 DNA follows: TGCAGCGTTGTGGGACTAGCGGGCCTAGGGTATAGCACAGATACGCAGTATTTT.

V usage is TRBV21-1 and J usage is TRBJ2-1; no DNA check was done on the table's D call, TRBD1. TRBV21-1 is a pseudogene segment. The CDR3 contains 16 residues. CDR3 nucleotides: TGTGCCAGCAGCAAAGGTGGGGCAGTGCCCTACAATGAGCAGTTCTTC. Protein product: CASSKGGAVPYNEQFF.

This clone was counted once. The chain uses TRBV4-1 and TRBJ1-2; D is unresolved. CDR3 length: 11 amino acids. Germline assignment: CDR1 MGHRA and CDR2 YSYEKL. Trimming left V 0 bases short and J 6 bases short, with 2 bases between. The CDR3 bases are TGCGCCAGCAGCCAAGACAATGGCTACACCTTC. Its translation: CASSQDNGYTF.

The V call is TRBV2, the J call TRBJ2-7; 7 bases are a match to TRBD1. Germline loops: CDR1 SNHLY, CDR2 FYNNEI. CDR3 length: 13 residues. V trimming: 7 bases; J trimming: 2 bases; junction bases outside the gene matches: 5. The CDR3 protein is CASNDRVTYEQYF. The CDR3 DNA is TGTGCCAGCAACGACAGGGTTACCTACGAGCAGTACTTC.

The chain recombines TRBV28 with TRBJ2-7; TRBD2 is a possible D gene (5 bases). The V and J ends lost 2 bases and 3 bases respectively, with 14 bases between them. The CDR3 contains 15 residues. Germline-derived CDR1 and CDR2 are MDHEN and SYDVKM. CDR3 sequence: CASSLSPGVGYEQYF. CDR3 sequence (DNA): TGTGCCAGCAGTTTAAGTCCCGGGGTTGGCTACGAGCAGTACTTC.

The rearrangement uses TRBV5-1 and TRBJ2-7, with 9 bases matching TRBD2. The CDR3 spans 16 residues. Germline CDR1 reads SGHRS; CDR2 reads YFSETQ. With 4 bases clipped from V and 0 bases from J, the junction kept 8 bases outside the gene matches. CDR3 DNA sequence: TGCGCCAGCAGCCCGGATGCGGGAGGGTTCTCCTACGAGCAGTACTTC. Translated, it gives CASSPDAGGFSYEQYF. The full variable domain, in which reference TRBV5-1 and TRBJ2-7 provide the parts outside the CDR3, is KAGVTQTPRYLIKTRGQQVTLSCSPISGHRSVSWYQQTPGQGLQFLFEYFSETQRNKGNFPGRFSGRQFSNSRSEMNVSTLELGDSALYLCASSPDAGGFSYEQYFGPGTRLTVT.

The chain links TRBV7-6 to TRBJ2-3; 8 bases are shared with TRBD2. CDR1 is SGHVS, CDR2 FNYEAQ, per germline. CDR3 size: 16 residues. The J segment lost 2 bases and the V segment lost 1 base, leaving 5 bases of the junction unmatched. The CDR3 is CASSLGGTRFTDTQYF. CDR3 nucleotide sequence: TGTGCCAGCAGCTTAGGGGGGACTAGGTTCACAGATACGCAGTATTTT.

This clone has a count of ten or more. V and J are TRBV27 and TRBJ1-2; D uncertain. There are 14 residues in the CDR3. The V and J ends lost 5 bases and 2 bases respectively, with 12 bases between them. The germline gives CDR1 MNHEY, CDR2 SMNVEV (reference sequence). The CDR3: CASSRSGGNYGYTF. CDR3 bases: TGTGCCAGCAGTCGTAGCGGCGGGAACTATGGCTACACCTTC.

This rearrangement joins TRBV5-4 to TRBJ2-1, with D possibly matching TRBD2 (6 bases). CDR3 size: 12 residues. The germline V and J ends were trimmed by 5 bases and 8 bases, with 11 bases remaining between them. Germline CDR1 reads SGHNT; CDR2 reads YYREEE (reference sequence). The DNA of the CDR3 is TGTGCCAGCAGTGCAGCGGGCGATGAGCAGTTCTTC. As protein: CASSAAGDEQFF.

The chain carries TRBV2 and TRBJ1-4; D gene uncertain. Trimming took off 6 bases at V and 8 bases at J, with 19 bases between the two ends. The germline V gene encodes CDR1 SNHLY and CDR2 FYNNEI. This CDR3 region has 15 residues. DNA for the CDR3: TGTGCCAGCAGCCCCTCGTCCGGGGAGCGCGAAAAACTGTTTTTT. Amino acids: CASSPSSGEREKLFF. The full variable domain, in which reference TRBV2 and TRBJ1-4 provide the parts outside the CDR3, is EPEVTQTPSHQVTQMGQEVILRCVPISNHLYFYWYRQILGQKVEFLVSFYNNEISEKSEIFDDQFSVERPDGSNFTLKIRSTKLEDSAMYFCASSPSSGEREKLFFGSGTQLSVL.

This chain joins TRBV4-2 and TRBJ2-1; TRBD2 matches at 12 bases. This CDR3 spans 17 amino acids. With V trimmed by 0 bases and J by 4 bases, 4 bases remained unmatched. In germline, CDR1 is LGHNA, CDR2 YNFKEQ. The CDR3 spells CASSQDRTSGVYNEQFF. In nucleotides, the CDR3 is TGTGCCAGCAGCCAAGACCGGACTAGCGGGGTATACAATGAGCAGTTCTTC.

This rearrangement joins TRBV18 to TRBJ1-1; D may be TRBD1 (5 bases). Germline V gene lookup returns CDR1 KGHSH and CDR2 LQKENI. The V and J ends lost 4 bases and 1 base respectively, with 10 bases between them. The CDR3 totals 14 residues. For the CDR3, the DNA is TGTGCCAGCTCACAGGCGGGGCCGAACACTGAAGCTTTCTTT. This sequence encodes CASSQAGPNTEAFF.